This entry concerns a single T cell receptor (beta chain). It has no known antigen specificity. No qualities accompany the bases; no much larger clone lies one base away. The record originates from a study of cytomegalovirus exposure and HLA in healthy donors (dated by TCRdb to the late 2010s). Study-wide context: According to an earlier analysis of a few hundred of the donors, some 170 million T cells yielded 120 million or so unique TCR beta sequences and more than 250 Gb of sequence data. An early release that covered some 640 HLA-typed donors contained about 290 gigabases of sequencing data and tens of millions of unique TCR sequences. Of the approximately 400 genotyped donors, over 70% fell in the genetic ancestry cluster associated with self-reported Caucasian donors. The study aimed to test whether cataloging public T cell receptors could reveal signatures of past pathogen exposure. The study profiled the T cell repertoires of fewer than 850 subjects by immunosequencing and related them to cytomegalovirus serostatus. A separate validation cohort of over 95 different subjects was used in addition to the roughly 700-subject first cohort. The study combined high-throughput TCR immunosequencing, statistical association of individual TCRs with disease status, and machine learning to predict cytomegalovirus infection status. In a later analysis, previously published TCR beta repertoires from about 670 donors were re-analyzed and high-resolution HLA genotyping was added so that TCR occurrence patterns could be studied. The later analysis used no new phenotypic data to find candidate immune exposures, relying instead on TCR beta sequences and their occurrence across donors. An earlier analysis of around 580 of the donors used high-throughput TCR beta sequencing to judge whether each TCR beta V gene segment behaved as functional or pseudogenic. Donor age, sex, ethnicity and CMV serostatus were compiled alongside the repertoire data. A later genetic analysis used genome-wide SNP genotypes for 398 of the 666 donors, treating that subset as a discovery cohort. All discovery cohort repertoires had been generated on a single sequencing platform. HLA typing included class I and class II loci at four-digit resolution. The number of donors typed differed by locus, with roughly 629-640 for A, B, C, DRB1 and DQB1, more than 500 for DQA1, over 600 for DPA1, and around 450 for DPB1. A handful of DR-DQ haplotypes were handled as single units for association and clustering because linkage in the cohort was strong. On average, 235,054 unique TCR beta nucleotide sequences were sequenced per donor among a few hundred genotyped donors of the cohort, with roughly 18% of those sequences being non-productive.

What the authors observed across the whole study: The 87-base-pair reads could not distinguish some IMGT-functional V segments, including TRBV6-2 and TRBV6-3, so those segments were excluded. The authors suggested that the approach could potentially be generalized to other disease states and immunological phenotypes. Because counts were too low, seventeen rarely observed V segments, including chromosome 9 orphons, were excluded from the earlier analysis of 587 of the donors. Specific HLA alleles were associated with 18,000 or so TCR beta sequences at a false discovery rate of 0.05 in a later analysis. Broadly in line with IMGT annotations, most TCR beta V segments showed up in productive rearrangements about 87% or about 30% of the time in an earlier analysis of approximately 600 of the donors. A later analysis found that TCR association rates varied across HLA loci, with DRB1 alleles showing the most associated TCRs and HLA-C alleles the fewest. HLA typing was unavailable for some donors at each locus, so association tests used only the typed subset. Presence/absence analyses assumed roughly uniform sequencing depth across donors, an assumption that may not hold. A later genetic analysis associated a missense DCLRE1C variant with V-gene and J-gene trimming of TCR beta chains, and an independent cohort replicated the association. The classifier was reported to diagnose cytomegalovirus status with high specificity and sensitivity in both the original cohort and the validation cohort. A later genetic analysis reported fewer N-insertions in productive TCRs among donors in an Asian-associated ancestry cluster than the roughly 700-donor mean. A further reported finding was that TCR beta sequences accurately predicted the HLA-A and HLA-B alleles for most subjects in the first cohort. Compared with equally common non-associated chains, HLA-associated TCR beta chains in a later analysis were more clonally expanded and had lower generation probabilities. Only TCR beta chains were sequenced in this cohort, and the absence of alpha or paired-chain data limited detectable features. In the study, 164 TCR beta chains were listed as associated with cytomegalovirus. Most TCR sequences were seen in very few donors, while some public TCRs were found in many individuals. The sequencing pipeline was judged likely to have produced a cluster of highly shared sequence variants as a technical artifact. When HLA alleles, especially DR and DQ, strongly co-occurred, attributing TCR associations to individual alleles was difficult. A later analysis found that most CMV-associated TCR beta chains appeared HLA-restricted, with HLA associations seemingly driven largely by CMV exposure. A later analysis reported that several top co-occurrence clusters appeared linked to parvovirus B19, influenza, CMV and Epstein-Barr virus. In vitro tests confirmed that three of the cytomegalovirus-associated TCR beta chains recognize cytomegalovirus antigens. Correlated functional status among segregating V segments might reflect linkage disequilibrium, but an unknown experimental factor could not be ruled out. CMV serostatus was the only immune exposure information available for the cohort.

The cohort comprised fewer than 700 healthy bone marrow donors. All cohort members were sampled while nominally healthy, although unrecorded immune exposures were likely present. The donor was CMV seronegative and belonged to the group of roughly 330 seronegative cohort members. Every donor gave a peripheral blood sample, and the peripheral blood mononuclear cells from that sample were used for TCR beta sequencing. The Qiagen DNeasy Blood Extraction Kit was used to extract genomic DNA from the blood cell samples. A distance of 10 bases separates the germline ends of V and J, which lose 0 bases and 1 base respectively. The CDR3, from cysteine to phenylalanine, totals 15 residues. Only the CDR3 DNA stays, 45 bases, in frame from base 1. From a lookup of the germline V gene, CDR1 and CDR2 are SGHRS and YFSETQ. To prepare the library, the immunoSEQ multiplex PCR assay was applied. A mixture of 60 forward primers for TCR Vbeta segments and 13 reverse primers for TCR Jbeta segments was used in the multiplex PCR. The CDR3 region of rearranged TCR beta genes was amplified from genomic DNA with a multiplex PCR assay. The Illumina HiSeq System was used to sequence the amplified TCR beta libraries as 87-base-pair reads. As for the original processing: A later analysis tallied 80 million to 95 million unique TCR beta chains across the 610 or so repertoires, and some 10 million of those chains were shared by two or more donors. Raw reads were error-corrected and collapsed into unique sequences by a nearest-neighbor algorithm in which closely related sequences were merged to remove PCR and sequencing errors. CDR3 sequences were aligned to IMGT reference sequences to assign V, D and J gene segments. Each retained sequence needed at least a six-nucleotide match to both a V gene segment and a J gene segment. A rearrangement counted as productive if the CDR3 had no stop codons and remained in frame with V and J, and every other rearrangement counted as non-productive. CDR3 was defined by IMGT convention, running from the second conserved V-encoded cysteine to the conserved J-encoded phenylalanine. Sequences without an unambiguous match to a single V gene segment were excluded from the earlier analysis of 450 to 650 of the donors. An earlier analysis of 550 to 650 of the donors classified V segments as functional when productive rearrangements were above 56.7% and as segregating when the standard deviation between donors was above 5%. A statistical classification framework was built to diagnose cytomegalovirus status from the catalog of TCR beta chain sequences. In a later analysis, TCR nucleotide sequences were compared against IMGT/GENE-DB human TR gene sequences so that V and J genes could be assigned. A later analysis assigned CDR3 sequences and most-parsimonious VDJ recombination scenarios with the TCRdist pipeline. In a later analysis, every TCR beta chain was defined by the combination of its CDR3 amino acid sequence and its V-gene family, and reads without a unique V-gene family were dropped. As a way to deal with suspected cross-contamination and a sequencing artifact, a later analysis dropped hundreds of nucleotide sequences that were highly shared and had low generation probability. A later analysis calculated a clonal expansion index for each public chain from normalized within-repertoire ranks of inferred template counts. A later analysis computed generation probabilities with a VDJ recombination model fitted to out-of-frame rearrangements, and checked the results against IGoR. A later analysis scored TCR-TCR, TCR-HLA and TCR-CMV co-occurrence with hypergeometric tests, applying a repertoire-size bias correction to TCR pairs. False discovery rates were estimated in a later analysis by permuting HLA or CMV assignments 20 times. A later analysis grouped co-occurring TCRs with DBSCAN, adding TCRdist sequence similarity when clustering within HLA-allele-positive subsets. For co-occurrence clustering, repertoires with fewer than 30,000 or more than 120,000 public chains were excluded, along with 5 or 6 repertoires with anomalous nucleotide sharing. This immuneACCESS table, as held by TCRdb, lists in-frame sequences with V and J called but not all clones. Of the missing ones, under half trace to an unresolved V gene in checked studies; the others have no known cause. Clonal size and the V and J genes are those of that table, whereas D and trimming came from the DNA. Across this sample there are around 160,000 clones, with around two thirds seen only once. Together, the top ten hold roughly 1.4% of the sample.

This clonotype originated in a man aged 45 to 65 in good health and CMV-seronegative. The rearranged segments are TRBV5-1 and TRBJ1-1; the D gene assignment is ambiguous. Sequencing was performed on PBMCs. The DNA sequence reads TGCGCCAGCAGCTTGGTGGCAGGCCAGAACACTGAAGCTTTCTTT. Its translation reads: CASSLVAGQNTEAFF.